These 18 T cell receptor beta chains came from one sample sequenced in a study of regulatory T cells in long-lasting Graves disease. TCR beta libraries were built with iRepertoire HTBI primers and Arm-PCR of CDR3 regions. MiXCR, applied by TCRdb to the multiplex PCR reads, yields one record per CDR3 protein. The sample lists approximately 540,000 distinct CDR3 sequences; about 12% were seen once. Time point defined: newly diagnosed GD, antithyroid drugs for less than 3 months. RNA extracted from PBMCs served as the sequencing template. The sample also formed part of further work on T cells in Graves' hyperthyroidism and ophthalmopathy.

The sample in question was peripheral blood mononuclear cells (PBMCs), obtained at new diagnosis, from a patient treated with antithyroid drugs. These receptor sequences come from a woman under 40 with Graves disease.

Concerning this clonotype itself: This could be a read error, since a much larger clone is one nucleotide away. The chain is built from TRBV6-2 or TRBV6-3 and TRBJ2-5; D is ambiguous. The germline V gene has CDR1 MNHEY and CDR2 SVGEGT. The CDR3 has 15 amino acids. The DNA for the CDR3 is TGTGCCAGCAGACGTTCCTGGGCGGACCAAGGGACCCAGTACTTC. Its protein is CASRRSWADQGTQYF.

This clonotype was detected only a few times. V usage is TRBV2 and J usage is TRBJ2-3; D possibly corresponds to TRBD1 (6 bases). The V gene's germline CDR1 is SNHLY and CDR2 FYNNEI. CDR3 length: 15 amino acids. The ends were cut back, 5 bases at V and 3 bases at J, with 15 bases in the middle. The CDR3: CASSYGQLGTDTQYF. CDR3 DNA: TGTGCCAGCAGTTACGGACAGCTAGGTACAGATACGCAGTATTTT.

This clonotype was seen many times. This CDR3 reads CASSSKGLYGYTF. DNA for the CDR3: TGTGCCAGCAGTTCAAAGGGGCTCTATGGCTACACCTTC. The chain has TRBV5-4 and TRBJ1-2, with D possibly TRBD1 on 5 matching bases. The CDR3 sequence is 13 residues long. The germline gives CDR1 SGHNT, CDR2 YYREEE (reference sequence). The V gene lost 5 bases and the J gene lost 4 bases, with 12 bases spanning the gap.

This clonotype has only one observation. The chain is built from TRBV2 and TRBJ2-7, with 7 bases lining up with TRBD1. The germline gives CDR1 SNHLY, CDR2 FYNNEI. The CDR3 loop spans 15 amino acids. Losses at the gene ends were 10 bases for V and 4 bases for J; bases not matched to a gene: 16. The CDR3 coding sequence is TGTGCCATCCTACCTTCGACAGGGAGCCCTTACGAGCAGTACTTC. Its protein is CAILPSTGSPYEQYF.

This clonotype appeared a few times. The V and J genes are TRBV6-5 and TRBJ2-2; 8 bases map to TRBD2. The CDR3 sequence is 16 residues long. Trimming took 4 bases from V and 5 from J; bases not matched to a gene: 9. The germline CDR1 and CDR2 sequences are MNHEY and SVGAGI. This CDR3 reads CASSWGSGGGTGELFF. Written as DNA, the CDR3 is TGTGCCAGCAGTTGGGGAAGCGGGGGTGGGACCGGGGAGCTGTTTTTT.

This clonotype occurred many times. The chain is built from TRBV7-3 and TRBJ2-3; 8 positions agree with TRBD1. The V gene end was trimmed by 4 bases and the J gene end by 5 bases; junction bases not matched to a gene: 20. The CDR3 totals 19 residues. The germline CDR1 and CDR2 sequences are SGHTA and FQGTGA. The CDR3 DNA reads as TGTGCCAGCAGCTCACGAACGACAGGGGACAGGAAGAATGGAGATACGCAGTATTTT. This gives the protein CASSSRTTGDRKNGDTQYF.

Details on this clonotype: Only one base separates this from a far larger clonotype, so it likely reflects a read error. The chain's CDR3 is CASGIQGDSYEQYF. CDR3 nucleotide sequence: TGTGCCAGCGGTATACAGGGAGACTCCTACGAGCAGTACTTC. The chain uses TRBV7-9 and TRBJ2-7, with D possibly being TRBD1 (6 bases). CDR1 SEHNR and CDR2 FQNEAQ come from the germline V gene (reference sequence). The CDR3 runs to 14 residues. Between the trimmed V and J ends, which lost 8 bases and 0 bases, there was a span of 14 bases.

This clonotype was counted between two and nine times. The V gene is TRBV6-5, the J gene TRBJ2-3, with D possibly matching TRBD1 (5 bases). Per the germline V gene, CDR1 is MNHEY and CDR2 is SVGAGI. V lost 0 bases and J lost 0, with 7 bases in between. This CDR3 region has 15 residues. The chain's CDR3 is CASSYSTVSTDTQYF. CDR3 bases: TGTGCCAGCAGTTACTCGACAGTTAGCACAGATACGCAGTATTTT.

This clonotype was detected a few times. The chain combines TRBV7-2 with TRBJ1-1, with unresolved D. Trimming left V 1 base short and J 8 bases short, with 17 bases between. CDR1 and CDR2 from the germline V gene are SGHTA and FQGNSA. The CDR3 is made up of 15 amino acids. CDR3: CASSLEGRARPEAFF. CDR3 in DNA: TGTGCCAGCAGCTTAGAAGGGAGGGCCCGCCCCGAAGCTTTCTTT.

This clonotype has more than one count but fewer than ten. This rearrangement joins TRBV5-1 to TRBJ2-5; D is undetermined. The CDR3 consists of 13 residues. The V end lost 0 bases, the J end lost 5 bases, and 8 bases lay between the germline ends. From germline, CDR1 is SGHRS and CDR2 YFSETQ. CDR3 protein: CASSLVPEETQYF. CDR3 DNA sequence: TGCGCCAGCAGCTTGGTCCCTGAGGAGACCCAGTACTTC.

This clonotype has ten or more counts. This chain uses TRBV2 with TRBJ1-5, with D perhaps TRBD1 (5 bases). The CDR3 extends over 14 amino acids. CDR1 SNHLY and CDR2 FYNNEI come from the germline V gene. V lost 4 bases, J lost 7 bases, and 14 bases lay in between. CDR3 in DNA: TGTGCCAGCAGTGGATCGACAGTAGGCCAGCCCCAGCATTTT. This translates into CASSGSTVGQPQHF.

This clonotype was detected ten times or more. This sequence joins TRBV28 and TRBJ1-5; 7 bases are a match to TRBD1. The CDR3 extends over 15 amino acids. V shed 1 base, J shed 5 bases, and the junction held 5 bases outside the gene matches. The germline V gene has CDR1 MDHEN and CDR2 SYDVKM. CDR3 in amino acids: CASSLSRTGYQPQHF. In DNA form, the CDR3 reads TGTGCCAGCAGTTTATCCCGGACAGGCTATCAGCCCCAGCATTTT.

This sequence joins TRBV18 and TRBJ1-5; no reliable D call. Per germline, CDR1 KGHSH and CDR2 LQKENI. The V end was cut by 3 bases, the J end by 0 bases, with 12 bases between. This CDR3 contains 16 residues. CDR3: CASSPSPPSSNQPQHF. The CDR3 region has the DNA TGTGCCAGCTCACCTAGCCCCCCCAGTAGCAATCAGCCCCAGCATTTT.

The CDR3 sequence is CASSLNPLGLYEQYF. DNA for the CDR3: TGCGCCAGCAGCTTAAACCCGCTAGGACTATACGAGCAGTACTTC. The gene calls are TRBV5-1 and TRBJ2-7; tentative D call: TRBD2 (6 bases). Between the trimmed V and J ends, which lost 2 bases and 4 bases, there was a span of 16 bases. CDR3 size: 15 residues. CDR1 and CDR2 from the germline V gene are SGHRS and YFSETQ.

There are many counts of this clonotype. V is TRBV30 and J is TRBJ2-3, with 7 bases fitting TRBD2. CDR3 size: 14 residues. Looked up from germline, CDR1 is GTSNPN and CDR2 is SVGIG (reference sequence). Unmatched junction bases numbered 6, after V lost 2 bases and J lost 4 bases. CDR3: CAWSTSSGSDTQYF. The CDR3 nucleotides read TGTGCCTGGAGTACCTCTAGCGGATCAGATACGCAGTATTTT.

Points on this clonotype: Without the conserved terminal phenylalanine or tryptophan, this CDR3 likely stems from a read error. This rearrangement joins TRBV6-1 to TRBJ2-5; possible D gene TRBD2, 5 bases. CDR1 and CDR2 (germline): MNHNS, SASEGT. The V and J ends lost 5 bases and 3 bases respectively, with 13 bases between them. CDR3 size: 14 residues. CDR3 in DNA: TGTGCCAGCAGTCCACGGGGAGAGAAAGAGACCCAGTACCTC. This gives the protein CASSPRGEKETQYL.

The chain links TRBV18 to TRBJ2-7; D possibly uses TRBD1 or TRBD2 (5 bases each). Germline V gene sequence: CDR1 KGHSH, CDR2 LQKENI. V lost 5 bases to trimming and J lost 6 bases, with 14 bases between them. The CDR3 sequence is 13 residues long. CDR3 region: CASSDTGHGEQYF. The CDR3 DNA reads as TGTGCCAGCTCAGATACGGGGCACGGCGAGCAGTACTTC.

The rearrangement joins TRBV19 to TRBJ1-4; the D is unclear. V shed 5 bases and J shed 4 bases, with 11 bases lying between them. The CDR3 runs 14 residues. Germline CDR1 is LNHDA and CDR2 is SQIVND (reference sequence). CDR3 protein: CASSVQSFNEKLFF. Written as DNA, the CDR3 is TGTGCCAGTAGTGTACAGAGCTTTAATGAAAAACTGTTTTTT.